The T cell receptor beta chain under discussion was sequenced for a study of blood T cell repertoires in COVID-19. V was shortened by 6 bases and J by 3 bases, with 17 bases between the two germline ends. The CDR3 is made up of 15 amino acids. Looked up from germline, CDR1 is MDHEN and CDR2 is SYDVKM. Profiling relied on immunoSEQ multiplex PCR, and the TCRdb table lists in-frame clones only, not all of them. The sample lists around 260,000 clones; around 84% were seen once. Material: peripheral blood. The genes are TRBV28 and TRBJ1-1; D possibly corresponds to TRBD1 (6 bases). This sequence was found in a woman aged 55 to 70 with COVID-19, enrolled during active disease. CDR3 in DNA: TGTGCCAGCAGGGACGCTACAGGGAGGGACACTGAAGCTTTCTTT. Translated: CASRDATGRDTEAFF. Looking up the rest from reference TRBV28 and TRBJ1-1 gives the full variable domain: DVKVTQSSRYLVKRTGEKVFLECVQDMDHENMFWYRQDPGLGLRLIYFSYDVKMKEKGDIPEGYSVSREKKERFSLILESASTNQTSMYLCASRDATGRDTEAFFGQGTRLTVV.